This T cell receptor beta chain comes out of a study of blood T cells in healthy people across ages. Germline lookup yields CDR1 MDHEN and CDR2 SYDVKM. The CDR3 extends over 16 amino acids. J was trimmed by 15 bases and V by 3 bases; bases with no gene match: 17. Next came a second PCR, run for 7 to 11 cycles, which used a sample-barcoded 5' primer along with a J-beta primer mix. TCRdb analysed the 5' RACE reads with MiXCR anew, one entry per CDR3 protein. The repertoire holds around 900,000 distinct CDR3 sequences, with about 51% as singletons. The TCR originated in a woman aged 60-75 years in good health. The chain employs TRBV28 and TRBJ2-4, with 10 bases that match TRBD1. The sample taken for sequencing was blood. The CDR3 DNA follows: TGTGCCAGCAGTTTTCCGTCCGGGACAGGGGCTGCGCAGTGGTACTTC. Its protein is CASSFPSGTGAAQWYF.